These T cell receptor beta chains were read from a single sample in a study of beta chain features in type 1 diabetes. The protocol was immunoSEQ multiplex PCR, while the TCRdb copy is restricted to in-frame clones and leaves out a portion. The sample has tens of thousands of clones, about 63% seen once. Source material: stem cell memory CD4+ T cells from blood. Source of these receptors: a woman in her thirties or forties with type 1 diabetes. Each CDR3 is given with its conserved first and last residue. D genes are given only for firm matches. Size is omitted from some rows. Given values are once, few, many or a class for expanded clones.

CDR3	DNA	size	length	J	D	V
CSVLTSQRSGNYEQYF	TGCAGCGTTCTGACTAGTCAGAGAAGCGGAAACTACGAGCAGTACTTC	NA	16	TRBJ2-7	NA	TRBV29-1
CATQGEVSNQPQHF	TGTGCCACCCAGGGGGAGGTGAGCAATCAGCCCCAGCATTTT	NA	14	TRBJ1-5	TRBD1	TRBV6-6
CASSPQREFAGELFF	TGTGCCAGCAGCCCTCAGCGGGAGTTCGCCGGGGAGCTGTTTTTT	NA	15	TRBJ2-2	TRBD2	TRBV2
CASSLNRPNEKLFF	TGTGCCAGCAGTCTCAACAGGCCGAATGAAAAACTGTTTTTT	NA	14	TRBJ1-4	NA	TRBV6-1
CASRGQRDRDHEQYF	TGTGCCAGCAGAGGCCAGAGGGACAGGGACCACGAGCAGTACTTC	NA	15	TRBJ2-7	TRBD1	TRBV6-6
CASSLKDGRTSGIDTQYF	TGTGCCAGCAGTTTGAAGGACGGTAGGACTAGCGGGATAGATACGCAGTATTTT	NA	18	TRBJ2-3	TRBD2	TRBV27
CASSTGQGKGQETQYF	TGTGCCAGCAGCACCGGACAGGGGAAGGGGCAAGAGACCCAGTACTTC	NA	16	TRBJ2-5	TRBD1	TRBV7-2
CASIRTSGVYEQYF	TGTGCCAGCATTCGGACTAGCGGGGTCTACGAGCAGTACTTC	few	14	TRBJ2-7	TRBD2	TRBV6-5
CASSAGRNTEAFF	TGTGCCAGTAGTGCGGGACGGAACACTGAAGCTTTCTTT	NA	13	TRBJ1-1	NA	TRBV19
CASSFSGSSYNEQFF	TGTGCCAGTAGTTTTAGCGGGAGCTCCTACAATGAGCAGTTCTTC	NA	15	TRBJ2-1	TRBD2	TRBV19
CASSPWEGEAQPQHF	TGTGCCAGCAGCCCCTGGGAGGGGGAGGCACAGCCCCAGCATTTT	few	15	TRBJ1-5	NA	TRBV4-2
CASSSRSEQYF	TGTGCCAGCAGCTCCCGGTCCGAGCAGTACTTC	NA	11	TRBJ2-7	NA	TRBV7-9
CASSQDPQGNYGYTF	TGTGCCAGCAGCCAAGACCCACAGGGCAACTATGGCTACACCTTC	NA	15	TRBJ1-2	NA	TRBV4-2
CASGGGNYNEQFF	TGTGCCAGCGGCGGGGGGAACTACAATGAGCAGTTCTTC	NA	13	TRBJ2-1	TRBD2	TRBV28
CASSPIDGSRAETQYF	TGTGCCAGCAGCCCCATCGACGGATCGAGGGCAGAGACCCAGTACTTC	NA	16	TRBJ2-5	NA	TRBV7-2
CASSPTGGYGYTF	TGTGCCAGCAGCCCGACAGGGGGATATGGCTACACCTTC	NA	13	TRBJ1-2	TRBD1	TRBV5-5
CASSQSTVSQGSQPQHF	TGCGCCAGCAGCCAGTCAACGGTTTCACAGGGGAGCCAGCCCCAGCATTTT	NA	17	TRBJ1-5	TRBD1	TRBV4-3
CASSLGGVLNTEAFF	TGTGCCAGCAGCTTGGGTGGAGTCCTGAACACTGAAGCTTTCTTT	NA	15	TRBJ1-1	NA	TRBV7-2
CASSVGTGVDPGYEQYF	TGTGCCAGCAGCGTAGGGACAGGGGTGGATCCTGGCTACGAGCAGTACTTC	NA	17	TRBJ2-7	TRBD1	TRBV9
CASSRRKDTTSTDTQYF	TGTGCCAGCAGCAGGCGAAAGGACACTACTAGCACAGATACGCAGTATTTT	NA	17	TRBJ2-3	NA	TRBV21-1
CASSLRTEDYTF	TGCGCCAGCAGCTTAAGGACAGAGGACTACACCTTC	NA	12	TRBJ1-2	NA	TRBV5-1
CASSPRSGGWYEQYF	TGTGCCAGCAGCCCCCGGTCGGGGGGCTGGTACGAGCAGTACTTC	NA	15	TRBJ2-7	NA	TRBV5-6
CASSLGLGGRQYF	TGTGCCAGCAGCTTAGGGTTGGGGGGACGGCAGTACTTC	NA	13	TRBJ2-5	NA	TRBV7-6
CASSPSGGGGGALPNEQFF	TGTGCCAGCAGCCCTAGCGGGGGAGGCGGGGGGGCACTTCCCAATGAGCAGTTCTTC	NA	19	TRBJ2-1	TRBD2	TRBV11-2
CASSRGRQETQYF	TGTGCCAGCAGTCGGGGTCGACAAGAGACCCAGTACTTC	few	13	TRBJ2-5	NA	TRBV7-2
CASFPGQGVEYQFF	TGTGCCAGCTTCCCGGGACAGGGGGTTGAATATCAATTCTTC	NA	14	TRBJ2-1	TRBD1	TRBV6-1
CASKPTDRGSEKLFF	TGTGCCAGCAAGCCAACCGACAGGGGATCTGAAAAACTGTTTTTT	NA	15	TRBJ1-4	TRBD1	TRBV6-1
CASSQGQIGPYTF	TGTGCCAGCAGCCAGGGACAGATCGGTCCCTACACCTTC	NA	13	TRBJ1-2	TRBD1	TRBV28
CASSFATEFEQFF	TGTGCCAGCAGTTTCGCTACTGAGTTCGAGCAGTTCTTC	NA	13	TRBJ2-1	NA	TRBV11-2
CASSPGVPDNEQFF	TGTGCCAGCAGCCCAGGGGTTCCGGACAATGAGCAGTTCTTC	NA	14	TRBJ2-1	NA	TRBV7-3
CASSPPNEGRQPQHF	TGTGCCAGCTCACCACCTAATGAGGGTAGGCAGCCCCAGCATTTT	NA	15	TRBJ1-5	NA	TRBV18
CASSADRGEEKLFF	TGTGCCAGCAGTGCTGACAGGGGTGAGGAAAAACTGTTTTTT	NA	14	TRBJ1-4	TRBD1	TRBV2
CASSPRSGSSQETQYF	TGTGCCAGCAGCCCGCGGTCCGGGTCTTCCCAAGAGACCCAGTACTTC	NA	16	TRBJ2-5	NA	TRBV7-6
CASSFLRYEQYF	TGTGCCAGCAGCTTCCTCCGCTACGAGCAGTACTTC	NA	12	TRBJ2-7	NA	TRBV7-2
CASSQDMNTEAFF	TGTGCCAGCAGCCAAGACATGAACACTGAAGCTTTCTTT	NA	13	TRBJ1-1	NA	TRBV5-5
CASSFSPGTGNEKLFF	TGTGCCAGCAGCTTTTCTCCAGGGACAGGGAATGAAAAACTGTTTTTT	NA	16	TRBJ1-4	TRBD1	TRBV7-9
CASSLEAGIGETQYF	TGTGCCAGCAGCTTAGAAGCAGGGATAGGAGAGACCCAGTACTTC	NA	15	TRBJ2-5	NA	TRBV7-2
CASSPPTGHEQYF	TGTGCCAGCTCACCTCCGACAGGGCACGAGCAGTACTTC	few	13	TRBJ2-7	TRBD1	TRBV18
CASSPVGQGGREKLFF	TGTGCCAGCAGCCCCGTCGGACAGGGGGGTAGAGAAAAACTGTTTTTT	NA	16	TRBJ1-4	TRBD1	TRBV9
CASSGGQWDSNQPQHF	TGTGCCAGCAGCGGCGGACAGTGGGATAGCAATCAGCCCCAGCATTTT	NA	16	TRBJ1-5	NA	TRBV9